A single sample is the source of the 22 T cell receptor beta chains below, sequenced in a study of T cells in Graves' hyperthyroidism and ophthalmopathy. Using RNA transcripts as the source, TCR beta CDR3 regions were amplified. The TCR CDR3 first-round RT-PCR relied on the HTBI primer set. TCRdb ran MiXCR on the multiplex PCR reads and lists one entry per CDR3 protein. The data hold approximately 620,000 distinct CDR3 sequences, with around 14% observed a single time. Sequenced input: blood. The origin of the receptors is a woman aged 25 to 39 with Graves' hyperthyroidism that later progressed to Graves' ophthalmopathy.

This clonotype has more than one count but fewer than ten. The conserved closing phenylalanine or tryptophan is absent in this CDR3, likely reflecting a read error. The V gene is TRBV19, the J gene TRBJ1-1, with D unclear. The CDR3 is 16 amino acids. V lost 3 bases and J 0 bases, leaving 14 bases between the germline ends. The germline V gene encodes CDR1 LNHDA and CDR2 SQIVND (reference sequence). CDR3 in amino acids: CASSIDPLSLNTEAFL. DNA for the CDR3: TGTGCCAGTAGTATCGACCCCCTTTCCCTGAACACTGAAGCTTTCCTT.

In its sample, this clonotype was seen many times. The chain employs TRBV29-1 and TRBJ2-2; D call uncertain. The CDR3 loop spans 12 amino acids. CDR1 is SQVTM and CDR2 is ANQGSEA in the germline V gene. V lost 5 bases and J 7 bases, leaving 11 bases between the germline ends. The CDR3 here is CSVWRPDGELFF. The CDR3 DNA reads as TGCAGCGTTTGGCGTCCCGACGGGGAGCTGTTTTTT.

The sample holds many counts of this clonotype. The CDR3 protein is CASSDPQGSSNGELFF. In nucleotides, the CDR3 is TGCGCCAGCAGTGATCCGCAGGGGTCAAGTAACGGGGAGCTGTTTTTT. The chain is built from TRBV10-2 and TRBJ2-2; tentative D call: TRBD1 (6 bases). The germline V and J ends were trimmed by 3 bases and 7 bases, with 18 bases remaining between them. This CDR3 comprises 16 residues. The germline CDR1 and CDR2 sequences are WSHSY and SAAADI.

This clonotype was counted many times. This chain links TRBV30 with TRBJ1-1, with unresolved D. Germline CDR1 is GTSNPN and CDR2 is SVGIG (reference sequence). The CDR3 extends over 11 amino acids. V dropped 2 bases and J dropped 7 bases, with 8 bases sitting between them. In nucleotides, the CDR3 is TGTGCCTGGAGTCGCCAGCTTGAAGCTTTCTTT. Amino acid sequence: CAWSRQLEAFF.

This clonotype has a count of ten or more. The CDR3 DNA sequence: TGCGCCAGCAGCAGCACGGGGGCGGAAGAGACCCAGTACTTC. It translates to CASSSTGAEETQYF. The genes are TRBV5-1 and TRBJ2-5; the D gene could be TRBD1 or TRBD2 (6 bases each). The V gene's germline CDR1 is SGHRS and CDR2 YFSETQ. The CDR3 is made up of 14 amino acids. V lost 4 bases, J lost 3 bases, and 13 bases lay in between.

The rearrangement uses TRBV11-3 and TRBJ2-7, with D tentatively TRBD1 (6 bases). The CDR3 has 15 amino acids. V lost 5 bases to trimming and J lost 1 base, with 15 bases between them. Per germline, CDR1 SGHNT and CDR2 YENEEA. The CDR3 DNA sequence: TGTGCCAGCAGCGCCCGGGACACCGGTTCCTACGAGCAGTACTTC. This gives the protein CASSARDTGSYEQYF. The whole variable domain, remainder taken from reference TRBV11-3 and TRBJ2-7, is EAGVVQSPRYKIIEKKQPVAFWCNPISGHNTLYWYLQNLGQGPELLIRYENEEAVDDSQLPKDRFSAERLKGVDSTLKIQPAELGDSAVYLCASSARDTGSYEQYFGPGTRLTVT.

This clonotype was recorded once. This chain links TRBV20-1 with TRBJ2-1; TRBD2 matches at 7 bases. CDR1 is DFQATT and CDR2 is SNEGSKA in the germline V gene (reference sequence). This CDR3 has 13 amino acids. Losses at the gene ends were 6 bases for V and 10 bases for J; bases not matched to a gene: 12. This chain's CDR3 is CSASSGSAREQFF. The CDR3 coding sequence is TGCAGTGCATCTAGCGGTAGCGCCAGGGAGCAGTTCTTC.

The table lists this clonotype with many counts. The chain couples TRBV11-3 to TRBJ2-7; no clear D. Between the trimmed V and J ends, which lost 3 bases and 0 bases, there was a span of 9 bases. The V gene's germline CDR1 is SGHNT and CDR2 YENEEA. The CDR3 sequence is 14 residues long. CDR3 loop: CASSLVQISYEQYF. CDR3 sequence (DNA): TGTGCCAGCAGCTTGGTACAGATCTCCTACGAGCAGTACTTC.

The table lists this clonotype with a few counts. The V gene is TRBV4-1, the J gene TRBJ2-1; TRBD1 matches at 8 bases. The CDR3 sequence is 15 residues long. The germline V gene has CDR1 MGHRA and CDR2 YSYEKL. The junction had 11 bases not matched to a gene; V was cut back by 4 bases and J by 9 bases. The DNA of the CDR3 is TGCGCCAGCAGCCCTTCCGGGACAGGTCTTACTGAGCAGTTCTTC. It specifies CASSPSGTGLTEQFF.

V and J are TRBV7-2 and TRBJ2-3; 8 bases match TRBD1. CDR1 and CDR2 (germline): SGHTA, FQGNSA. Trimming at V came to 4 bases and at J to 4 bases, leaving 7 bases not matched to a gene. This CDR3 has 15 residues. CDR3 DNA: TGTGCCAGCAGCTCCGGGACAGGAGGTCCAGATACGCAGTATTTT. It specifies CASSSGTGGPDTQYF.

This chain connects TRBV12-3 or TRBV12-4 to TRBJ2-6; D remains unclear. V lost 2 bases, J lost 0 bases, and 5 bases lay in between. The CDR3 is 15 amino acids. The CDR3 region is CASSLLISGANVLTF. Written as DNA, the CDR3 is TGTGCCAGCAGTTTACTGATCTCTGGGGCCAACGTCCTGACTTTC.

V and J are TRBV29-1 and TRBJ2-7, with 9 bases matching TRBD2. V gave up 3 bases and J gave up 6 bases; unmatched junction bases: 6. CDR1 is SQVTM and CDR2 is ANQGSEA in the germline V gene. This CDR3 region has 13 residues. CDR3 sequence reads: CSVDVAGAPEQYF. CDR3 bases: TGCAGCGTTGACGTAGCGGGAGCCCCCGAGCAGTACTTC.

V is TRBV10-3 and J is TRBJ1-2; no clear D. The CDR3 runs to 14 residues. CDR1 ENHRY and CDR2 SYGVKD come from the germline V gene. V was shortened by 9 bases and J by 2 bases, with 16 bases between the two germline ends. The CDR3 spells CAITGSGKNYGYTF. CDR3 coding DNA: TGTGCCATAACTGGCTCTGGGAAAAACTATGGCTACACCTTC.

For this clonotype: This may be a read error, as it is one base from a much larger clone. CDR3 loop: CASSFGQGVGDTQYF. CDR3 sequence (DNA): TGCGCCAGCAGTTTTGGACAGGGGGTAGGAGATACGCAGTATTTT. This rearrangement joins TRBV5-1 to TRBJ2-3, with 10 nucleotides matching TRBD1. Germline CDR1 reads SGHRS; CDR2 reads YFSETQ. The junction had 8 bases not matched to a gene; V was cut back by 5 bases and J by 5 bases. There are 15 residues in the CDR3. The entire variable domain, with the rest obtained from reference TRBV5-1 and TRBJ2-3, is as follows: KAGVTQTPRYLIKTRGQQVTLSCSPISGHRSVSWYQQTPGQGLQFLFEYFSETQRNKGNFPGRFSGRQFSNSRSEMNVSTLELGDSALYLCASSFGQGVGDTQYFGPGTRLTVL.

Many counts were recorded for this clonotype. This rearrangement joins TRBV28 to TRBJ2-7; TRBD1 agrees at 9 bases. Trimming at V came to 4 bases and at J to 4 bases, leaving 14 bases not matched to a gene. Germline V gives CDR1 MDHEN, CDR2 SYDVKM. The CDR3 has 17 amino acids. The CDR3 is CASSSRRTGALRYEQYF. The CDR3 DNA follows: TGTGCCAGCAGTTCGAGACGGACAGGGGCCCTAAGGTACGAGCAGTACTTC.

This clonotype has a count of ten or more. V and J are TRBV7-2 and TRBJ1-2; D perhaps matches TRBD1 (6 bases). V lost 2 bases and J lost 0, with 16 bases in between. Germline V lookup: CDR1 SGHTA, CDR2 FQGNSA. The CDR3 totals 17 residues. CDR3 DNA sequence: TGTGCCAGCAGCTTAAGGGTCGGACAGCGCACTAACTATGGCTACACCTTC. Its translation: CASSLRVGQRTNYGYTF.

V and J are TRBV27 and TRBJ1-6; D unresolved. The CDR3 has 14 residues. The ends were cut back, 5 bases at V and 7 bases at J, with 12 bases in the middle. Germline-derived CDR1 and CDR2 are MNHEY and SMNVEV (reference sequence). CDR3: CASSNREPNSPLHF. Here the CDR3 DNA reads TGTGCCAGCAGTAACCGGGAGCCGAATTCACCCCTCCACTTT.

Only a few counts were recorded for this clonotype. The chain employs TRBV19 and TRBJ1-5; D remains unclear. CDR3 length equals 13 residues. V was cut by 8 bases and J by 2 bases, with 10 bases left in between. Germline V lookup: CDR1 LNHDA, CDR2 SQIVND (reference sequence). The CDR3 region is CASAYMGNQPQHF. The DNA of the CDR3 is TGTGCCAGTGCTTATATGGGCAATCAGCCCCAGCATTTT.

Points on this clonotype: With a much larger clone just one base away, this may be a read error. The rearrangement links TRBV11-3 to TRBJ1-2, with a possible D match to TRBD1 (5 bases). CDR1 and CDR2 (germline): SGHNT, YENEEA. V was trimmed by 5 bases and J by 6 bases, leaving 13 bases between them. This CDR3 is 13 amino acids long. DNA for the CDR3: TGTGCCAGCAGCCCCGGGGCAGCTGATGGCTACACCTTC. Translation gives CASSPGAADGYTF.

There are many counts of this clonotype. The gene calls are TRBV2 and TRBJ2-1, with TRBD2 matching over 10 bases. Trimming at V came to 6 bases and at J to 3 bases, leaving 5 bases not matched to a gene. The CDR3 length is 15 residues. Germline-derived CDR1 and CDR2 are SNHLY and FYNNEI. CDR3 sequence: CASSTSGTNYNEQFF. CDR3 coding DNA: TGTGCCAGCAGCACTAGCGGGACCAACTACAATGAGCAGTTCTTC.

This clonotype was counted only a few times. The gene calls are TRBV7-9 and TRBJ1-1; perhaps TRBD1 as D (6 bases). The CDR3 sequence is 13 residues long. V shed 6 bases and J shed 3 bases, with 11 bases lying between them. Germline CDR1 and CDR2: SEHNR and FQNEAQ (reference sequence). The CDR3 DNA reads TGTGCCAGCAGACTGACAGGCTACACTGAAGCTTTCTTT. Translation gives CASRLTGYTEAFF.

This clonotype came up a few times. V is TRBV24-1 and J is TRBJ1-5; 9 bases are a match to TRBD1. This CDR3 comprises 16 residues. V shed 3 bases and J 4 bases; nucleotides not matched to a gene: 6. Per germline, CDR1 KGHDR and CDR2 SFDVKD. The CDR3, as DNA: TGTGCCACCAGTGATACTAGGACAGGGGATAATCAGCCCCAGCATTTT. This gives the protein CATSDTRTGDNQPQHF.